Presented here are 13 T cell receptor beta chains from one specimen sequenced in a study of response to subunit inactivated influenza vaccine. TCRdb redid the calling of the RT-PCR reads with MiXCR, one entry per CDR3 protein. Altogether 500,000 to 550,000 distinct CDR3 sequences are present, under 8.5% being singletons, with the ten largest covering 13%. Sequenced here: PBMCs from blood, sampled around 25 months after vaccination. The source of these receptors is a man in his fifties or sixties who received an inactivated influenza vaccine.

This clonotype was observed a few times. This rearrangement joins TRBV28 to TRBJ1-2; the D is unclear. The ends were cut back, 3 bases at V and 5 bases at J, with 16 bases in the middle. The germline V gene encodes CDR1 MDHEN and CDR2 SYDVKM. This CDR3 has 15 amino acids. The CDR3 loop is CASSFNRVFTYGYTF. In DNA form, the CDR3 reads TGTGCCAGCAGTTTTAATAGGGTTTTTACGTATGGCTACACCTTC.

The rearrangement uses TRBV29-1 and TRBJ2-1; 10 bases are a match to TRBD1. CDR1 is SQVTM and CDR2 is ANQGSEA in the germline V gene. The CDR3 spans 13 residues. V was clipped by 6 bases and J by 6 bases; unmatched bases: 5. CDR3 residues: CSVGQGGSNEQFF. The CDR3 coding sequence is TGCAGCGTCGGACAGGGGGGAAGCAATGAGCAGTTCTTC.

This clonotype was counted many times. The gene calls are TRBV12-3 or TRBV12-4 and TRBJ1-3; a possible D gene is TRBD1 (6 bases). The CDR3 is 18 residues long. V was cut by 5 bases and J by 3 bases, with 23 bases left in between. CDR3 protein: CASSTRRGRGKIGNTIYF. The CDR3 DNA reads as TGTGCCAGCAGTACAAGGCGAGGAAGGGGGAAGATTGGAAACACCATATATTTT.

This clonotype showed up just a few times. The V gene is TRBV11-2, the J gene TRBJ2-5; no firm D call. Trimming removed 5 bases from V and 4 bases from J, with 14 bases in between. CDR3 size: 14 residues. Germline CDR1 reads SGHAT; CDR2 reads FQNNGV. The CDR3 loop reads CASSAPSLRETQYF. CDR3 DNA sequence: TGTGCCAGCAGCGCCCCGTCGTTGAGAGAGACCCAGTACTTC.

The V call is TRBV6-2 or TRBV6-3, the J call TRBJ1-1; D is possibly TRBD1 (5 bases). The ends were cut back, 0 bases at V and 5 bases at J, with 19 bases in the middle. The CDR3 spans 17 residues. Germline V gene lookup returns CDR1 MNHEY and CDR2 SVGEGT. DNA of the CDR3: TGTGCCAGCAGTTACTCCGTCGGCCGGTTGGAGGGGACTGAAGCTTTCTTT. It specifies CASSYSVGRLEGTEAFF.

The table lists this clonotype with a few counts. The genes are TRBV20-1 and TRBJ1-1; D remains ambiguous. The CDR3 consists of 12 residues. Germline-derived CDR1 and CDR2 are DFQATT and SNEGSKA (reference sequence). The ends were cut back, 6 bases at V and 1 base at J, with 9 bases in the middle. The CDR3 here is CSAQDPNTEAFF. CDR3 DNA sequence: TGCAGTGCGCAAGACCCGAACACTGAAGCTTTCTTT.

This clonotype was observed at least ten times. The CDR3 protein is CASSNRTHRGGGANVLTF. CDR3 DNA sequence: TGTGCCAGCAGTAATAGAACTCACAGGGGAGGCGGGGCCAACGTCCTGACTTTC. The rearrangement joins TRBV25-1 to TRBJ2-6; D is perhaps TRBD1 (7 bases). Between the trimmed V and J ends, which lost 5 bases and 4 bases, there was a span of 21 bases. The germline V gene encodes CDR1 MGHDK and CDR2 SYGVNS. The CDR3 loop spans 18 amino acids.

The chain employs TRBV4-3 and TRBJ1-1, with D hard to call. Per the germline V gene, CDR1 is LGHNA and CDR2 is YSLEER. This CDR3 is built from 14 residues. Deletions cut 6 bases from V and 9 bases from J, with 20 bases between. The CDR3 DNA sequence: TGCGCCAGCAGTTCCCTTCCTCAGAGTAGGCAAGCTTTCTTT. It is translated as CASSSLPQSRQAFF.

This clonotype occurred many times. The chain joins TRBV9 to TRBJ1-1; D call uncertain. CDR3 length equals 15 residues. CDR1 and CDR2 (germline): SGDLS, YYNGEE. Trimming removed 1 base from V and 2 bases from J, with 12 bases in between. The CDR3 bases are TGTGCCAGCAGCGTAAGAATTGGCGAAAACACTGAAGCTTTCTTT. This encodes CASSVRIGENTEAFF.

This clonotype was counted ten times or more. The chain carries TRBV20-1 and TRBJ1-2; 10 bases map to TRBD1. The CDR3 sequence is 14 residues long. The J segment lost 2 bases and the V segment lost 3 bases, leaving 3 bases of the junction unmatched. Germline V gene sequence: CDR1 DFQATT, CDR2 SNEGSKA (reference sequence). CDR3 loop: CSASETGGNYGYTF. In DNA, the CDR3 is TGCAGTGCTAGCGAGACAGGGGGCAACTATGGCTACACCTTC.

This clonotype was detected ten times or more. The rearrangement uses TRBV7-9 and TRBJ2-5; perhaps TRBD2 as D (5 bases). CDR1 is SEHNR and CDR2 is FQNEAQ in the germline V gene (reference sequence). This CDR3 is 13 amino acids long. Trimming shortened V by 5 bases and J by 5 bases, and 12 bases separated the two germline ends. This chain's CDR3 is CASSLRGAETQYF. Written as DNA, the CDR3 is TGTGCCAGCAGCCTCCGGGGTGCGGAGACCCAGTACTTC. Full variable domain (rest looked up from reference TRBV7-9 and TRBJ2-5): DTGVSQNPRHKITKRGQNVTFRCDPISEHNRLYWYRQTLGQGPEFLTYFQNEAQLEKSRLLSDRFSAERPKGSFSTLEIQRTEQGDSAMYLCASSLRGAETQYFGPGTRLLVL.

This clonotype was found a few times. This chain joins TRBV10-3 and TRBJ2-7, with TRBD1 matching 7 bases. This CDR3 contains 15 residues. V trimming: 3 bases; J trimming: 6 bases; junction bases outside the gene matches: 11. CDR1 and CDR2 (germline): ENHRY, SYGVKD. This chain's CDR3 is CAISDLEGGMGEQYF. The DNA of the CDR3 is TGTGCCATCAGTGATCTGGAAGGGGGCATGGGCGAGCAGTACTTC.

This clonotype was seen more than once but under ten times. This chain links TRBV5-1 with TRBJ2-5, with 7 bases that match TRBD2. V was clipped by 2 bases and J by 7 bases; unmatched bases: 8. The germline gives CDR1 SGHRS, CDR2 YFSETQ. The CDR3 has 14 residues. CDR3 coding DNA: TGCGCCAGCAGCTTATCAGCGGGATCAGGGACCCAGTACTTC. Translating it yields CASSLSAGSGTQYF.